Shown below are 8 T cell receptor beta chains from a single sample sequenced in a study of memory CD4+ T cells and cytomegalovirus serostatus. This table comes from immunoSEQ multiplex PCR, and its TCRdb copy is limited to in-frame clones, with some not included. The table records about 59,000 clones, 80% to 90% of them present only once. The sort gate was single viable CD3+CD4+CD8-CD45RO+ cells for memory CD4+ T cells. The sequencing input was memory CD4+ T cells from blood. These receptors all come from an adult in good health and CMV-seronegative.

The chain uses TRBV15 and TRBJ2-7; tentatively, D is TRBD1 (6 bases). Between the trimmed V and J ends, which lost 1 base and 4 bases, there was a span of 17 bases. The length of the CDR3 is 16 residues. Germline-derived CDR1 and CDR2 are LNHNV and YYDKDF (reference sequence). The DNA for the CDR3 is TGTGCCACCAGCAGAGGCCCAGGACAGATTAAATACGAGCAGTACTTC. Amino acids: CATSRGPGQIKYEQYF.

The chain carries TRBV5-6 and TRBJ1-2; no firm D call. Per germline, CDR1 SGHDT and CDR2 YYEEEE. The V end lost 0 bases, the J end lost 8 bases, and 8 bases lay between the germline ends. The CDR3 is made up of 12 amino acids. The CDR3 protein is CASSLGTRGYTF. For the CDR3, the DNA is TGTGCCAGCAGCTTGGGGACCCGGGGCTACACCTTC. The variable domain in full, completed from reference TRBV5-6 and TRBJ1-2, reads DAGVTQSPTHLIKTRGQQVTLRCSPKSGHDTVSWYQQALGQGPQFIFQYYEEEERQRGNFPDRFSGHQFPNYSSELNVNALLLGDSALYLCASSLGTRGYTFGSGTRLTVV.

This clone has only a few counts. The CDR3 DNA sequence: TGCAGCGCCGGAAGGGGTGGGGAGACCCAGTACTTC. Translation gives CSAGRGGETQYF. The chain uses TRBV29-1 and TRBJ2-5, with TRBD1 as a possible D gene (5 bases). CDR3 length: 12 residues. Germline V gene lookup returns CDR1 SQVTM and CDR2 ANQGSEA. V gave up 7 bases and J gave up 5 bases, with 14 bases separating them.

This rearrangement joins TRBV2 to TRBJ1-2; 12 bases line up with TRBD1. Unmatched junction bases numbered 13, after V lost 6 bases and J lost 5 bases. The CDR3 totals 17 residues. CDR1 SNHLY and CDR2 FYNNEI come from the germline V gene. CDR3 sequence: CASRPGQGAYIIYGYTF. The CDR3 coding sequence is TGTGCCAGCAGGCCGGGACAGGGGGCTTATATCATTTATGGCTACACCTTC.

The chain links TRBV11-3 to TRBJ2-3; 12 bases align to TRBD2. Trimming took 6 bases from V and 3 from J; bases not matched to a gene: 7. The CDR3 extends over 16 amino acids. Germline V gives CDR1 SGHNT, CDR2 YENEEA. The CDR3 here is CASSDGLAGKTDTQYF. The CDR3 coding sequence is TGTGCCAGCAGTGACGGACTAGCGGGAAAAACAGATACGCAGTATTTT. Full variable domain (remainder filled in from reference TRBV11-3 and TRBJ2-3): EAGVVQSPRYKIIEKKQPVAFWCNPISGHNTLYWYLQNLGQGPELLIRYENEEAVDDSQLPKDRFSAERLKGVDSTLKIQPAELGDSAVYLCASSDGLAGKTDTQYFGPGTRLTVL.

CDR3 loop: CASSLALLDMYYGYTF. The CDR3 DNA reads TGTGCCAGCAGCTTAGCCTTACTCGACATGTACTATGGCTACACCTTC. The rearrangement links TRBV7-2 to TRBJ1-2, with unresolved D. The CDR3 extends over 16 amino acids. Germline CDR1 SGHTA, CDR2 FQGNSA. The ends were cut back, 0 bases at V and 3 bases at J, with 14 bases in the middle.

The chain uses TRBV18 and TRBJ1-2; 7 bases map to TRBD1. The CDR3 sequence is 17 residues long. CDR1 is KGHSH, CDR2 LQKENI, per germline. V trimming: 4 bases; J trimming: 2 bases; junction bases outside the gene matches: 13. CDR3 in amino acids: CASSRPNSGTANYGYTF. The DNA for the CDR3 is TGTGCCAGCTCACGACCGAATTCCGGGACAGCCAACTATGGCTACACCTTC.

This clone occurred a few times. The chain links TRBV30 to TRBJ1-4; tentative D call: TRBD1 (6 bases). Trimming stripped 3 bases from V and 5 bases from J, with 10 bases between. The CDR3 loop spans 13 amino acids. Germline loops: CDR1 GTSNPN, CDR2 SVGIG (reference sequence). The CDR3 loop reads CAWRRGSNEKLFF. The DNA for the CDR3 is TGTGCCTGGAGGAGGGGGTCAAATGAAAAACTGTTTTTT.